This T cell receptor (beta chain) is drawn from a study of shared clonotypes between healthy human individuals. To note about this clone: Its specificity is not known.

At deep level, the assay was performed. Once extracted for a subset, genomic DNA was divided evenly among several immunoSEQ plates. The data were produced by immunoSEQ multiplex PCR, yet TCRdb's version contains in-frame clones alone and is incomplete. Of 1 million to 1.2 million clones in the sample, roughly 77% are singletons; the top ten hold more than 0.85%. The CDR3 extends over 13 amino acids. Germline V gene sequence: CDR1 SGHTA, CDR2 FQGNSA. V was shortened by 5 bases and J by 6 bases, with 10 bases between the two germline ends. Regarding the study as a whole: Enrolling few donors narrowed the genetic and exposure-history diversity that was represented.

Splitting the CD4+ cells yielded a CD45RA+ naive subset and a CD45RA-negative memory subset. The genes are TRBV7-2 and TRBJ2-2; D remains ambiguous. The sample consisted of memory CD4+ T cells from PBMCs. Subset denoted: CD45RA-negative fraction. The sequence was collected from a man between 18 and 29 years old in good health. Some clones in this sample may be carry-over from other donors' samples. The chain's CDR3 is CASSTTKAGELFF. In nucleotides, the CDR3 is TGTGCCAGCAGCACTACTAAGGCCGGGGAGCTGTTTTTT.